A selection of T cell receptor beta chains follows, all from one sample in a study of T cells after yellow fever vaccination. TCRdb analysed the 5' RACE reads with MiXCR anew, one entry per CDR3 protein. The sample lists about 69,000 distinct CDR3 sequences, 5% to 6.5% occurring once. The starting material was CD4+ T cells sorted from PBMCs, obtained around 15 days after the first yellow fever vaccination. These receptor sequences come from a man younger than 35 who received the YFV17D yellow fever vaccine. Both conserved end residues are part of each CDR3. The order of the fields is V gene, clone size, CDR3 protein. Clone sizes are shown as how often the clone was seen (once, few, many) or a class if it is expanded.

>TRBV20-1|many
CSAARRGEQFF
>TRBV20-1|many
CSATPDRDHGYTF
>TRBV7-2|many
CASSPLGWRTEAFF
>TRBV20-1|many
CSAPAGGLNSPLHF
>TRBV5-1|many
CASNLVGQGTDTQYF
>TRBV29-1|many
CSVEDFTTSTDTQYF
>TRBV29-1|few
CSVGRGDQGTEAFF
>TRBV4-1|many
CASSQDSNGRVYEQYF
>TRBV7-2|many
CASNPGGQNIQYF
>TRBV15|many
CATSRDVGQGLEQYF
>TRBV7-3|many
CASSLSGADGYTF
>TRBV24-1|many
CATRRLAGGLNTGELFF